This T cell receptor (beta chain) was obtained from a study of neurological immune-mediated disorders. The cDNA was generated by 5'RACE with 10-nucleotide random UMIs. The output of every sequencing run, over 180 million TCR-beta sequences, came from 15-18 subjects. Each CDR3 protein is one row after TCRdb ran MiXCR on the 5' RACE reads. The sample carries 57,000 or so distinct CDR3 sequences, nearly 10% recorded once. General observations from the study: Subjects shared no identical expanded-clone CDR3 amino acid sequences, suggesting private TCR-beta repertoires in all groups.

This CDR3 is built from 13 residues. Germline assignment: CDR1 SGHRS and CDR2 YFSETQ. V lost 4 bases and J lost 4, with 12 bases in between. This clonotype was counted many times. Its cognate antigen is unknown. Time point here: longitudinal time-point 2. J is TRBJ2-7 and V is TRBV5-1, with a weak D call TRBD1 (6 bases). The material sequenced was PBMCs. This clonotype was sampled from a man aged 25 to 40 in good health. CDR3 sequence reads: CASSLPGVYEQYF. The CDR3, as DNA: TGCGCCAGCAGCCTTCCAGGGGTGTACGAGCAGTACTTC.